This T cell receptor beta chain was found in a study of a mutant IDH1 vaccine in newly diagnosed glioma. Study information: Vaccines were begun 4-6 weeks after radiotherapy alone, or with temozolomide cycles. General study findings and limits: Patients showed vaccine-induced immune responses at a rate of roughly 93%.

TCRdb keeps only in-frame clones here, not all; method: immunoSEQ multiplex PCR. The sample holds under 150,000 clones, approximately 87% seen once. In the case of this clone: Antigen: not known.

Time point of the sample: week 11, during vaccination. Topical imiquimod accompanied each vaccine dose, which consisted of 300 ug of mutant IDH1 20-mer peptide. Germline CDR1 LGHNT, CDR2 FRNRAP. The CDR3 contains 13 residues. The V and J ends lost 1 base and 11 bases respectively, with 14 bases between them. Here the sequenced sample was PBMCs, taken from a glioma patient whose treatment included an IDH1 peptide vaccine. The receptor comes from a woman in her 50s with glioma. J is TRBJ1-2 and V is TRBV12-5, with a tentative D call TRBD1 (5 bases). The CDR3 coding sequence is TGTGCTAGTGGTTTGGGCGGGACGACTAAATACACCTTC. This sequence encodes CASGLGGTTKYTF. The entire variable domain, with the rest obtained from reference TRBV12-5 and TRBJ1-2, is as follows: DARVTQTPRHKVTEMGQEVTMRCQPILGHNTVFWYRQTMMQGLELLAYFRNRAPLDDSGMPKDRFSAEMPDATLATLKIQPSEPRDSAVYFCASGLGGTTKYTFGSGTRLTVV.